What follows are 27 T cell receptor beta chains derived from one specimen sequenced in a study of shared clonotypes between healthy human individuals (dated by TCRdb to 2019 to 2021). CD8 naive samples consisted of CD45RO-negative cells that were positively selected for CCR7, yielding a CD45RA+CCR7+ population without TemRA cells. Library method: the immunoSEQ multiplex PCR assay. What TCRdb holds here is the immuneACCESS table cut down to in-frame rearrangements. Part of the clones is not present; checked against another copy, under half of the missing clones reflect an unresolved V gene, and the others are unexplained. The sample includes 1.5 million to 2.5 million clones, with about 95% observed a single time. Less than 1.5% of the sample lies in the top ten. Material: naive CD8+ T cells sorted from blood. Per the publication, the cell subset or site label means: CD45RA+CCR7+. The receptors here all came from a man aged 18-30 years in good health.

The sample holds one count of this clone. The chain combines TRBV7-9 with TRBJ2-1, with TRBD2 as a possible D gene (6 bases). The CDR3 consists of 12 residues. Germline-derived CDR1 and CDR2 are SEHNR and FQNEAQ (reference sequence). Trimming pared 4 bases from V and 11 bases from J, leaving 12 bases between. CDR3 bases: TGTGCCAGCAGCTCGGATGCGGGAAAGCAGTTCTTC. Encoded protein: CASSSDAGKQFF. The whole variable domain, remainder taken from reference TRBV7-9 and TRBJ2-1, is DTGVSQNPRHKITKRGQNVTFRCDPISEHNRLYWYRQTLGQGPEFLTYFQNEAQLEKSRLLSDRFSAERPKGSFSTLEIQRTEQGDSAMYLCASSSDAGKQFFGPGTRLTVL.

The gene calls are TRBV6-5 and TRBJ1-1, with a weak D call TRBD1 (5 bases). The V and J ends lost 6 bases and 0 bases respectively, with 8 bases between them. This CDR3 is built from 13 residues. Germline CDR1 MNHEY, CDR2 SVGAGI. CDR3 amino acids: CASSDSLNTEAFF. The CDR3 nucleotides read TGTGCCAGCAGCGACAGTCTGAACACTGAAGCTTTCTTT.

The chain links TRBV5-6 to TRBJ1-6, with TRBD1 matching 10 bases. Germline values: CDR1 SGHDT, CDR2 YYEEEE. The V gene end was trimmed by 4 bases and the J gene end by 15 bases; junction bases not matched to a gene: 10. The CDR3 contains 14 residues. The CDR3 nucleotides read TGTGCCAGCAGCCACCGGGACAGGGGACTTGGCCTCCACTTT. Amino acid sequence: CASSHRDRGLGLHF.

The chain uses TRBV27 and TRBJ2-5, with 8 bases that match TRBD1. CDR1 is MNHEY, CDR2 SMNVEV, per germline (reference sequence). V shed 2 bases and J 5 bases; nucleotides not matched to a gene: 7. The CDR3 spans 15 residues. The chain's CDR3 is CASSLDPGGSETQYF. CDR3 DNA sequence: TGTGCCAGCAGTTTAGACCCAGGGGGCTCGGAGACCCAGTACTTC.

The genes are TRBV19 and TRBJ2-3, with D tentatively TRBD2 (6 bases). This CDR3 has 14 residues. Germline CDR1 reads LNHDA; CDR2 reads SQIVND (reference sequence). Trimming cost V 5 bases and J 6 bases, with 15 bases left between them. CDR3 sequence: CASSFGTWADTQYF. CDR3 bases: TGTGCCAGTAGTTTCGGGACTTGGGCGGATACGCAGTATTTT.

The rearrangement uses TRBV28 and TRBJ1-2; D is uncertain. V was pared by 6 bases and J by 4 bases, with 6 bases between. Germline loops: CDR1 MDHEN, CDR2 SYDVKM. CDR3 length equals 11 residues. The CDR3 spells CASSRTYGYTF. The CDR3 nucleotides are TGTGCCAGCAGCCGGACCTATGGCTACACCTTC.

Points on this clone: The same CDR3 can be traced to other DNA sequences in this sample. The chain uses TRBV5-1 and TRBJ2-5, with a tentative D call TRBD2 (6 bases). Looked up from germline, CDR1 is SGHRS and CDR2 is YFSETQ. The CDR3 has 13 amino acids. Trimming stripped 3 bases from V and 3 bases from J, with 9 bases between. The CDR3 loop reads CASSSGTEETQYF. DNA of the CDR3: TGCGCCAGCAGCTCCGGGACTGAAGAGACCCAGTACTTC.

V usage is TRBV10-3 and J usage is TRBJ1-4; 7 nucleotides align to TRBD1. CDR1 and CDR2 (germline): ENHRY, SYGVKD. The V segment lost 0 bases and the J segment 6 bases; nucleotides outside the gene matches: 7. This CDR3 is 16 amino acids long. For the CDR3, the DNA is TGTGCCATCAGTGAGTCGCCAGGGGGTCTGGATGAAAAACTGTTTTTT. Translated: CAISESPGGLDEKLFF.

The chain employs TRBV12-5 and TRBJ2-4, with a possible D match to TRBD1 (5 bases). The CDR3 extends over 14 amino acids. V shed 10 bases and J shed 0 bases, with 13 bases lying between them. Germline loops: CDR1 LGHNT, CDR2 FRNRAP. The CDR3 DNA reads as TGTGCTACAACAGGAGATATAGCCAAAAACATTCAGTACTTC. This encodes CATTGDIAKNIQYF.

Here the CDR3 reads CAISEDLQETQYF. The CDR3, as DNA: TGTGCCATCAGTGAGGATCTCCAAGAGACCCAGTACTTC. The J gene is TRBJ2-5, the V gene TRBV10-3; D gene unclear. Trimming removed 2 bases at V and 1 base at J, with 5 bases between. Germline assignment: CDR1 ENHRY and CDR2 SYGVKD. This CDR3 region has 13 residues.

The rearrangement uses TRBV4-1 and TRBJ1-2; D remains unclear. The germline gives CDR1 MGHRA, CDR2 YSYEKL. CDR3 length: 15 amino acids. Trimming removed 4 bases at V and 1 base at J, with 13 bases between. CDR3 in DNA: TGCGCCAGCAGCCCGATTGCAGGCGATAACTATGGCTACACCTTC. Its protein is CASSPIAGDNYGYTF.

The chain combines TRBV28 with TRBJ2-7, with D perhaps matching TRBD1 (6 bases). Germline V gene data show CDR1 as MDHEN and CDR2 as SYDVKM. This CDR3 region has 16 residues. Trimming pared 1 base from V and 2 bases from J, leaving 15 bases between. CDR3 region: CASSLSPGEMTYEQYF. CDR3 in DNA: TGTGCCAGCAGTTTATCCCCAGGGGAGATGACCTACGAGCAGTACTTC.

The CDR3 sequence is CASQDPFNEKLFF. The CDR3 coding sequence is TGTGCCAGCCAGGACCCGTTTAATGAAAAACTGTTTTTT. V and J are TRBV11-1 and TRBJ1-4, with D uncertain. V was shortened by 8 bases and J by 4 bases, with 11 bases between the two germline ends. Germline V gene data show CDR1 as SGHAT and CDR2 as FQDESV (reference sequence). The CDR3 is 13 residues long.

The chain uses TRBV27 and TRBJ2-7; D is unresolved. Germline V gene lookup returns CDR1 MNHEY and CDR2 SMNVEV (reference sequence). The V end lost 5 bases, the J end lost 7 bases, and 15 bases lay between the germline ends. The CDR3 loop spans 13 amino acids. The CDR3, as DNA: TGTGCCAGCAGTGTATTAGAGTTCGGTGAGCAGTACTTC. It is translated as CASSVLEFGEQYF.

DNA of the CDR3: TGTGCCTGGAGCCCAGGGGCTTCGAGCACAGATACGCAGTATTTT. It specifies CAWSPGASSTDTQYF. The V and J genes are TRBV30 and TRBJ2-3; a weak D match, TRBD1 (6 bases). Germline lookup yields CDR1 GTSNPN and CDR2 SVGIG (reference sequence). V was clipped by 3 bases and J by 0 bases, with 13 bases between them. CDR3 length: 15 amino acids.

The V call is TRBV6-5, the J call TRBJ2-2, with 9 nucleotides matching TRBD2. The CDR3 runs to 15 residues. Germline V gene sequence: CDR1 MNHEY, CDR2 SVGAGI. Trimming cost V 6 bases and J 2 bases; bases outside gene matches: 4. CDR3 amino acids: CASSGSGGNTGELFF. As DNA, the CDR3 is TGTGCCAGCAGCGGTAGCGGGGGAAACACCGGGGAGCTGTTTTTT.

This CDR3 is CASSFGRNTGELFF. Written as DNA, the CDR3 is TGTGCCAGCAGTTTCGGCAGGAACACCGGGGAGCTGTTTTTT. V usage is TRBV27 and J usage is TRBJ2-2, with D unclear. Between the trimmed V and J ends, which lost 3 bases and 1 base, there was a span of 6 bases. Per the germline V gene, CDR1 is MNHEY and CDR2 is SMNVEV (reference sequence). This CDR3 contains 14 residues.

The rearrangement uses TRBV7-9 and TRBJ2-3; 9 bases align to TRBD2. This CDR3 region has 16 residues. Looked up from germline, CDR1 is SEHNR and CDR2 is FQNEAQ (reference sequence). V was pared by 2 bases and J by 6 bases, with 9 bases of the junction left unmatched. CDR3 coding DNA: TGTGCCAGCAGCTTAAAAACTAGCGGGCTTGTGGATACGCAGTATTTT. Translating it yields CASSLKTSGLVDTQYF.

V and J are TRBV23-1 and TRBJ2-7; 11 bases map to TRBD2. TRBV23-1 is an open reading frame whose function is uncertain. The CDR3 contains 22 residues. V lost 4 bases, J lost 0 bases, and 23 bases stayed unmatched. The CDR3, as DNA: TGCGCCAGCAGTCCACGGTATAAGGCAGCTGGACTAGCGGGTCCTCTCTCCTACGAGCAGTACTTC. This codes for CASSPRYKAAGLAGPLSYEQYF.

This clone appeared a single time. V is TRBV5-1 and J is TRBJ1-1; no definite D call. The CDR3 has 14 amino acids. Germline-derived CDR1 and CDR2 are SGHRS and YFSETQ. V lost 0 bases to trimming and J lost 1 base, with 7 bases between them. CDR3 nucleotides: TGCGCCAGCAGCTTGGACGCGGGGAACACTGAAGCTTTCTTT. Amino acid sequence: CASSLDAGNTEAFF.

The chain is built from TRBV7-2 and TRBJ1-2, with D tentatively TRBD1 (5 bases). The CDR3 is 16 residues long. The germline V gene has CDR1 SGHTA and CDR2 FQGNSA. V shed 6 bases and J shed 4 bases, with 21 bases lying between them. CDR3 sequence: CASSEASRGAGYGYTF. CDR3 nucleotide sequence: TGTGCCAGCAGTGAAGCGTCCCGGGGCGCGGGCTATGGCTACACCTTC.

The chain is built from TRBV28 and TRBJ2-2, with D unresolved. CDR1 and CDR2 (germline): MDHEN, SYDVKM. The CDR3 is made up of 12 amino acids. Trimming pared 6 bases from V and 2 bases from J, leaving 4 bases between. Here the CDR3 reads CASRINTGELFF. CDR3 coding DNA: TGTGCCAGCAGGATCAACACCGGGGAGCTGTTTTTT.

The rearrangement links TRBV5-6 to TRBJ1-1; D not certain. The CDR3 is 13 residues long. The germline V and J ends were trimmed by 0 bases and 4 bases, with 7 bases remaining between them. Germline CDR1 and CDR2: SGHDT and YYEEEE. The CDR3 protein is CASSLEFGTEAFF. The CDR3 coding sequence is TGTGCCAGCAGCTTGGAGTTCGGCACTGAAGCTTTCTTT.

The chain links TRBV7-3 to TRBJ2-7; 10 bases match TRBD2. J was trimmed by 3 bases and V by 5 bases; bases with no gene match: 1. The CDR3 extends over 13 amino acids. Germline V CDR1 and CDR2: SGHTA, FQGTGA. CDR3 sequence: CASSVAGGYEQYF. The DNA of the CDR3 is TGTGCCAGCAGCGTAGCGGGGGGCTACGAGCAGTACTTC.

V gene TRBV27 combines with J gene TRBJ2-5; D might be TRBD2 (5 bases). V gave up 4 bases and J gave up 2 bases, with 8 bases separating them. The CDR3 is made up of 13 amino acids. Germline CDR1 MNHEY, CDR2 SMNVEV (reference sequence). CDR3 sequence reads: CASSYTRQETQYF. CDR3 sequence (DNA): TGTGCCAGCAGTTACACTAGACAAGAGACCCAGTACTTC.

The V and J genes are TRBV7-9 and TRBJ2-1, with unresolved D. Germline CDR1 is SEHNR and CDR2 is FQNEAQ (reference sequence). This CDR3 spans 12 amino acids. V was clipped by 5 bases and J by 6 bases, with 8 bases between them. CDR3 sequence reads: CASSTGSNEQFF. The CDR3 nucleotides are TGTGCCAGCAGCACCGGCTCCAATGAGCAGTTCTTC. The entire variable domain, with the rest obtained from reference TRBV7-9 and TRBJ2-1, is as follows: DTGVSQNPRHKITKRGQNVTFRCDPISEHNRLYWYRQTLGQGPEFLTYFQNEAQLEKSRLLSDRFSAERPKGSFSTLEIQRTEQGDSAMYLCASSTGSNEQFFGPGTRLTVL.

The chain combines TRBV19 with TRBJ2-2, with a tentative D call TRBD1 (5 bases). Germline V CDR1 and CDR2: LNHDA, SQIVND (reference sequence). This CDR3 comprises 16 residues. The V gene lost 5 bases and the J gene lost 2 bases, with 15 bases spanning the gap. In DNA, the CDR3 is TGTGCCAGTAGTCCGGAGCGCTGGGGCAACACCGGGGAGCTGTTTTTT. Amino acids: CASSPERWGNTGELFF.